The 5 T cell receptor beta chains presented below share a single source sample, sequenced in a study of blood T cell repertoires in COVID-19. Measured with immunoSEQ multiplex PCR; TCRdb has only the in-frame clones, and not every one. The sample yields approximately 210,000 clones, about four fifths seen once. Sequencing input: PBMCs or T cells enriched from blood (not recorded which). The receptors here all came from a man aged 40-55 years who had recovered from COVID-19.

This clone was seen once. V is TRBV5-1 and J is TRBJ1-2; TRBD1 matches at 10 bases. CDR1 is SGHRS and CDR2 is YFSETQ in the germline V gene. The CDR3 length is 17 residues. V dropped 0 bases and J dropped 2; count of bases not matched to a gene: 7. The CDR3 is CASSLALGQGVNYGYTF. Here the CDR3 DNA reads TGCGCCAGCAGCTTGGCCCTAGGACAGGGGGTAAACTATGGCTACACCTTC.

This clone has just one count. V is TRBV9 and J is TRBJ1-1; the D gene is possibly TRBD1 (6 bases). There are 16 residues in the CDR3. Germline V gene data show CDR1 as SGDLS and CDR2 as YYNGEE. Trimming cost V 2 bases and J 1 base, with 15 bases left between them. CDR3 sequence: CASSVGPPGQNTEAFF. The CDR3 region has the DNA TGTGCCAGCAGCGTGGGCCCCCCGGGACAGAACACTGAAGCTTTCTTT.

The rearrangement links TRBV28 to TRBJ2-7, with D possibly being TRBD2 (6 bases). CDR3 length: 13 residues. The V and J ends lost 1 base and 5 bases respectively, with 9 bases between them. CDR1 is MDHEN and CDR2 is SYDVKM in the germline V gene. The CDR3 is CASSLLWGDEQYF. CDR3 nucleotide sequence: TGTGCCAGCAGTTTATTGTGGGGGGACGAGCAGTACTTC.

This clone has just a few counts. The chain links TRBV13 to TRBJ1-6, with D possibly matching TRBD1 (5 bases). The V and J ends lost 6 bases and 0 bases respectively, with 12 bases between them. The CDR3 contains 16 residues. Per germline, CDR1 PRHDT and CDR2 FYEKMQ (reference sequence). The CDR3 DNA follows: TGTGCCAGCAGTCAACGGGGGAGCTCCTATAATTCACCCCTCCACTTT. Residues: CASSQRGSSYNSPLHF.

The chain carries TRBV28 and TRBJ2-3; TRBD2 agrees at 7 bases. This CDR3 has 15 amino acids. CDR1 MDHEN and CDR2 SYDVKM come from the germline V gene. Germline trimming cut 6 bases from V and 1 base from J; bases unmatched to any gene: 7. The CDR3 protein is CASSMSGTGTDTQYF. DNA of the CDR3: TGTGCCAGCAGCATGAGCGGGACGGGCACAGATACGCAGTATTTT. The whole variable domain, filled in from reference TRBV28 and TRBJ2-3, reads DVKVTQSSRYLVKRTGEKVFLECVQDMDHENMFWYRQDPGLGLRLIYFSYDVKMKEKGDIPEGYSVSREKKERFSLILESASTNQTSMYLCASSMSGTGTDTQYFGPGTRLTVL.